This TCR beta chain came from a study of regulatory T cells in long-lasting Graves disease. Time point: persistent/refractory GD, antithyroid drugs over 5 years with positive TRAb. Isolated PBMC RNA provided the starting material for the TCR library. Arm-PCR of CDR3 regions and iRepertoire HTBI primers were used to build TCR beta libraries. From the multiplex PCR reads, TCRdb called clonotypes with MiXCR, one entry per CDR3 protein. The table has a few hundred thousand distinct CDR3 sequences, about 20% seen once. CDR3 size: 16 residues. V lost 7 bases, J lost 0 bases, and 3 bases stayed unmatched. Per germline, CDR1 SEHNR and CDR2 FQNEAQ (reference sequence).

This TCR was recovered from a female donor with Graves disease. The genes are TRBV7-9 and TRBJ2-4; TRBD2 agrees at 13 bases. The specimen comprised peripheral blood mononuclear cells (PBMCs), sampled when the disease was refractory, from a patient treated with antithyroid drugs. The CDR3 protein is CASTLAGGLAKNIQYF. The CDR3 nucleotides read TGTGCCAGCACACTAGCGGGAGGGTTAGCCAAAAACATTCAGTACTTC. Full variable domain (rest looked up from reference TRBV7-9 and TRBJ2-4): DTGVSQNPRHKITKRGQNVTFRCDPISEHNRLYWYRQTLGQGPEFLTYFQNEAQLEKSRLLSDRFSAERPKGSFSTLEIQRTEQGDSAMYLCASTLAGGLAKNIQYFGAGTRLSVL.